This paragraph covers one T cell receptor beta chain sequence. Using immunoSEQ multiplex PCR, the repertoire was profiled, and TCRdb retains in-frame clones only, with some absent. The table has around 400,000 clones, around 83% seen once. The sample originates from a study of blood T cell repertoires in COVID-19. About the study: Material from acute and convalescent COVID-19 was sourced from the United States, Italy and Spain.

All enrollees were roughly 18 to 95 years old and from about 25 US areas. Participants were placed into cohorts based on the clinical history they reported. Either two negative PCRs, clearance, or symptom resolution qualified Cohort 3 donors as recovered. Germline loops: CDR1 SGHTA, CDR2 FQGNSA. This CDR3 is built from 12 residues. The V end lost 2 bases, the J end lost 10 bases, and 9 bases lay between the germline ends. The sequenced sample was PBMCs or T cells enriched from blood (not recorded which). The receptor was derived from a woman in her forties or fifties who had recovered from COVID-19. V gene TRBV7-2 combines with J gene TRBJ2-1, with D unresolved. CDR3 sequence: CASSLSAEEQFF. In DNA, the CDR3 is TGTGCCAGCAGCTTATCGGCGGAAGAGCAGTTCTTC.